A selection of T cell receptor beta chains follows, all from one sample in a study of blood T cell repertoires in COVID-19. Sequenced by immunoSEQ multiplex PCR; TCRdb stores in-frame clones only, minus some. Here the sample spans approximately 220,000 clones, 83% being singletons. The sequenced sample consisted of peripheral blood. The receptor source for this set is a woman aged 40-49 years with active or convalescent COVID-19. The CDR3 runs from the conserved cysteine through the conserved F or W. The D gene is left open where the match is weak. Expanded clones get a size class; other rows say once, few or many, or leave the size out.

CDR3aa: CSVQTGRSYEQYF; CDR3nt: TGCAGCGTTCAGACAGGGCGCTCCTACGAGCAGTACTTC; abundance: .; v_gene: TRBV29-1; d_gene: TRBD1; j_gene: TRBJ2-7
CDR3aa: CASSRGQGSSYEQYF; CDR3nt: TGTGCCAGCAGCCGGGGACAGGGGAGCTCCTACGAGCAGTACTTC; abundance: .; v_gene: TRBV3-1/TRBV3-2; d_gene: TRBD1; j_gene: TRBJ2-7
CDR3aa: CASSAMDRGREAFF; CDR3nt: TGTGCCAGTAGTGCGATGGACAGGGGTCGGGAAGCTTTCTTT; abundance: .; v_gene: TRBV19; d_gene: TRBD1; j_gene: TRBJ1-1
CDR3aa: CASSPRPGWAFF; CDR3nt: TGTGCCAGCAGCCCCCGGCCCGGGTGGGCTTTCTTT; abundance: .; v_gene: TRBV5-5; d_gene: .; j_gene: TRBJ1-1
CDR3aa: CASSPSRAEQLGYGYTF; CDR3nt: TGTGCCAGTAGTCCCTCGAGGGCAGAACAGCTGGGCTATGGCTACACCTTC; abundance: few; v_gene: TRBV19; d_gene: .; j_gene: TRBJ1-2
CDR3aa: CSVALSGNSSETQYF; CDR3nt: TGCAGCGTTGCCCTCTCCGGGAACAGTTCAGAGACCCAGTACTTC; abundance: once; v_gene: TRBV29-1; d_gene: .; j_gene: TRBJ2-5
CDR3aa: CASSHSGGGYNEQFF; CDR3nt: TGTGCCAGCAGTCATAGTGGGGGGGGGTACAATGAGCAGTTCTTC; abundance: .; v_gene: TRBV7-6; d_gene: TRBD2; j_gene: TRBJ2-1
CDR3aa: CASSLEGETQYF; CDR3nt: TGTGCCAGCAGTTTAGAGGGGGAGACCCAGTACTTC; abundance: few; v_gene: TRBV12-3/TRBV12-4; d_gene: .; j_gene: TRBJ2-5
CDR3aa: CSVTPVGTGVMNTEAFF; CDR3nt: TGCAGCGTAACGCCCGTTGGGACAGGGGTCATGAACACTGAAGCTTTCTTT; abundance: .; v_gene: TRBV29-1; d_gene: TRBD1; j_gene: TRBJ1-1
CDR3aa: CASSPTGSVGYTF; CDR3nt: TGTGCCAGCTCACCGACAGGCTCAGTTGGCTACACCTTC; abundance: .; v_gene: TRBV18; d_gene: .; j_gene: TRBJ1-2
CDR3aa: CASRPGQTEAFF; CDR3nt: TGTGCCAGTAGACCGGGACAGACCGAAGCTTTCTTT; abundance: .; v_gene: TRBV19; d_gene: TRBD1; j_gene: TRBJ1-1
CDR3aa: CATSGGDSASADTQYF; CDR3nt: TGTGCCACCAGTGGGGGGGACAGCGCCTCGGCAGATACGCAGTATTTT; abundance: .; v_gene: TRBV24-1; d_gene: .; j_gene: TRBJ2-3
CDR3aa: CASSQEPGQVRNQPQHF; CDR3nt: TGTGCCAGCAGCCAAGAACCCGGCCAGGTGCGCAATCAGCCCCAGCATTTT; abundance: .; v_gene: TRBV4-2; d_gene: .; j_gene: TRBJ1-5
CDR3aa: CASRGQVLLSGNTIYF; CDR3nt: TGTGCCAGTAGGGGACAGGTGCTCCTCTCTGGAAACACCATATATTTT; abundance: .; v_gene: TRBV19; d_gene: TRBD1; j_gene: TRBJ1-3
CDR3aa: CASRGDSLEAFF; CDR3nt: TGTGCCAGCAGGGGGGACAGCCTTGAAGCTTTCTTT; abundance: .; v_gene: TRBV2; d_gene: TRBD1; j_gene: TRBJ1-1
CDR3aa: CASSVDPAGAQETQYF; CDR3nt: TGTGCCAGCAGCGTAGATCCAGCGGGAGCCCAAGAGACCCAGTACTTC; abundance: .; v_gene: TRBV9; d_gene: TRBD2; j_gene: TRBJ2-5
CDR3aa: CASSLGSQGYETQYF; CDR3nt: TGTGCCAGCAGCTTAGGCTCACAGGGCTATGAGACCCAGTACTTC; abundance: .; v_gene: TRBV7-2; d_gene: .; j_gene: TRBJ2-5
CDR3aa: CAWSVAGWDTQYF; CDR3nt: TGTGCCTGGAGTGTAGCCGGGTGGGATACGCAGTATTTT; abundance: .; v_gene: TRBV30; d_gene: .; j_gene: TRBJ2-3
CDR3aa: CASSSGQGDGYTF; CDR3nt: TGTGCCAGCAGTTCGGGACAGGGTGATGGCTACACCTTC; abundance: .; v_gene: TRBV28; d_gene: TRBD1; j_gene: TRBJ1-2
CDR3aa: CASSVRALSYEQYF; CDR3nt: TGTGCCAGCTCGGTCAGGGCCCTCTCCTACGAGCAGTACTTC; abundance: .; v_gene: TRBV21-1; d_gene: .; j_gene: TRBJ2-7
CDR3aa: CASSTKGGQGTSRDGYTF; CDR3nt: TGTGCCAGCAGTACAAAAGGGGGACAGGGGACGTCTCGTGACGGCTACACCTTC; abundance: .; v_gene: TRBV27; d_gene: TRBD1; j_gene: TRBJ1-2
CDR3aa: CAAGTLSYEQYF; CDR3nt: TGTGCAGCGGGAACGCTCTCCTACGAGCAGTACTTC; abundance: .; v_gene: TRBV7-2; d_gene: TRBD2; j_gene: TRBJ2-7
CDR3aa: CSVQGAGQPQHF; CDR3nt: TGCAGCGTTCAGGGGGCAGGTCAGCCCCAGCATTTT; abundance: .; v_gene: TRBV29-1; d_gene: TRBD1; j_gene: TRBJ1-5
CDR3aa: CASSSGLDTDTQYF; CDR3nt: TGTGCCAGCAGCTCAGGACTAGACACAGATACGCAGTATTTT; abundance: .; v_gene: TRBV11-3; d_gene: TRBD2; j_gene: TRBJ2-3
CDR3aa: CASSPETGGKGEQYF; CDR3nt: TGTGCCAGCAGCCCCGAGACAGGGGGCAAAGGCGAGCAGTACTTC; abundance: .; v_gene: TRBV6-5; d_gene: TRBD1; j_gene: TRBJ2-7
CDR3aa: CASADGTGGGTEAFF; CDR3nt: TGTGCCAGCGCTGATGGGACAGGTGGTGGCACTGAAGCTTTCTTT; abundance: once; v_gene: TRBV6-5; d_gene: TRBD1; j_gene: TRBJ1-1
CDR3aa: CASSLSTETYNEQFF; CDR3nt: TGCGCCAGCAGCTTATCAACGGAGACCTACAATGAGCAGTTCTTC; abundance: .; v_gene: TRBV5-1; d_gene: .; j_gene: TRBJ2-1
CDR3aa: CASSSGLAETQYF; CDR3nt: TGTGCCAGCAGTTCGGGACTAGCGGAGACCCAGTACTTC; abundance: .; v_gene: TRBV6-5; d_gene: TRBD2; j_gene: TRBJ2-5
CDR3aa: CASSLVAGTGNTEAFF; CDR3nt: TGTGCCAGCAGCTTAGTCGCGGGGACAGGGAACACTGAAGCTTTCTTT; abundance: .; v_gene: TRBV11-2; d_gene: TRBD1; j_gene: TRBJ1-1
CDR3aa: CAITEGDAGANVLTF; CDR3nt: TGTGCCATCACCGAGGGGGACGCTGGGGCCAACGTCCTGACTTTC; abundance: .; v_gene: TRBV10-3; d_gene: .; j_gene: TRBJ2-6
CDR3aa: CASSLALSGQYYEQYF; CDR3nt: TGCGCCAGCAGCTTGGCCTTATCGGGACAGTACTACGAGCAGTACTTC; abundance: .; v_gene: TRBV5-1; d_gene: TRBD1; j_gene: TRBJ2-7
CDR3aa: CASSPGGTSTDTQYF; CDR3nt: TGTGCCAGCAGCCCGGGGGGGACTAGCACAGATACGCAGTATTTT; abundance: .; v_gene: TRBV5-4; d_gene: TRBD2; j_gene: TRBJ2-3
CDR3aa: CASSKGELDYGYTF; CDR3nt: TGTGCCAGCAGCAAAGGGGAACTAGACTATGGCTACACCTTC; abundance: .; v_gene: TRBV21-1; d_gene: .; j_gene: TRBJ1-2
CDR3aa: CASSYPAGVTPGYTF; CDR3nt: TGTGCCAGCAGTTACCCCGCCGGGGTGACTCCCGGCTACACCTTC; abundance: .; v_gene: TRBV28; d_gene: .; j_gene: TRBJ1-2
CDR3aa: CASSFMGERVYEQYF; CDR3nt: TGTGCCAGCAGCTTCATGGGAGAGCGGGTCTACGAGCAGTACTTC; abundance: .; v_gene: TRBV7-9; d_gene: .; j_gene: TRBJ2-7
CDR3aa: CASSKAGRQKGEQYF; CDR3nt: TGTGCCAGTAGTAAAGCAGGGCGGCAAAAGGGCGAGCAGTACTTC; abundance: .; v_gene: TRBV19; d_gene: .; j_gene: TRBJ2-7
CDR3aa: CASSSGQTAYGYTF; CDR3nt: TGCGCCAGCAGTTCCGGACAGACCGCGTATGGCTACACCTTC; abundance: .; v_gene: TRBV5-1; d_gene: .; j_gene: TRBJ1-2
CDR3aa: CASRGLLTGSSYEQYF; CDR3nt: TGCGCCAGCAGGGGCCTTTTGACAGGGAGCTCCTACGAGCAGTACTTC; abundance: .; v_gene: TRBV4-1; d_gene: TRBD1; j_gene: TRBJ2-7
CDR3aa: CASSRQQGTEQFF; CDR3nt: TGTGCCAGCAGCCGTCAACAGGGGACTGAGCAGTTCTTC; abundance: .; v_gene: TRBV14; d_gene: TRBD1; j_gene: TRBJ2-1
CDR3aa: CASSLEARAGGDTQYF; CDR3nt: TGTGCCAGCAGCTTAGAAGCCCGAGCCGGGGGGGATACGCAGTATTTT; abundance: .; v_gene: TRBV7-6; d_gene: TRBD2; j_gene: TRBJ2-3
CDR3aa: CASSYSGLGYNEQFF; CDR3nt: TGTGCCAGCAGTTACTCTGGTCTAGGATACAATGAGCAGTTCTTC; abundance: .; v_gene: TRBV6-6; d_gene: .; j_gene: TRBJ2-1
CDR3aa: CASSYGLPSGANVLTF; CDR3nt: TGTGCCAGCAGTTACGGACTCCCCTCTGGGGCCAACGTCCTGACTTTC; abundance: .; v_gene: TRBV6-5; d_gene: .; j_gene: TRBJ2-6
CDR3aa: CSALTGSEQYF; CDR3nt: TGCAGCGCCCTAACAGGTTCCGAGCAGTACTTC; abundance: .; v_gene: TRBV29-1; d_gene: .; j_gene: TRBJ2-7
CDR3aa: CASSPGGRESYEQYF; CDR3nt: TGTGCTAGCAGCCCAGGGGGCCGGGAGAGCTACGAGCAGTACTTC; abundance: .; v_gene: TRBV7-7; d_gene: TRBD1; j_gene: TRBJ2-7
CDR3aa: CASSVDSTGNYGYTF; CDR3nt: TGTGCCAGCAGCGTAGACTCCACAGGGAACTATGGCTACACCTTC; abundance: .; v_gene: TRBV9; d_gene: .; j_gene: TRBJ1-2
CDR3aa: CASSPNVFGLAEQETQYF; CDR3nt: TGTGCCAGCAGCCCTAACGTCTTCGGACTAGCGGAACAAGAGACCCAGTACTTC; abundance: .; v_gene: TRBV11-3; d_gene: TRBD2; j_gene: TRBJ2-5